This TCR beta chain was sequenced for a study of beta chain features in type 1 diabetes. V was clipped by 5 bases and J by 14 bases, with 18 bases between them. Germline CDR1 is SGHTA and CDR2 is FQGNSA. The CDR3 has 12 amino acids. Investigators reverse transcribed all isolated RNA, so they sequenced expressed TCRB transcripts. Profiled with immunoSEQ multiplex PCR; TCRdb holds only in-frame clones, not every one. The data contain about 160,000 clones, about 8.1% of them singletons. In this sample, this clone turned up a few times. Sequencing was performed on central memory CD4+ T cells from blood. The source of this sequence is a man between 18 and 35 years old in good health. The chain couples TRBV7-2 to TRBJ1-1; D not resolved. The CDR3 coding sequence is TGTGCCAGCAGCCACACTGGTCGCGAGGCCTTCTTT. Protein: CASSHTGREAFF.